This T cell receptor (beta chain) stems from a study of CD8 T cells in Susac syndrome. An input of 0.5 to 1 ug of RNA was subjected to reverse transcription using random hexamers. TCRdb re-called the immunoSEQ multiplex PCR reads with MiXCR, one entry per CDR3 protein. Of approximately 270,000 distinct CDR3 sequences in the sample, roughly 95% were seen once. Germline CDR1 and CDR2: SEHNR and FQNEAQ (reference sequence). The CDR3 is 12 amino acids. V gave up 3 bases and J gave up 6 bases; unmatched junction bases: 2. This clonotype was obtained from a human donor with multiple sclerosis. This sequence joins TRBV7-9 and TRBJ2-7, with TRBD2 matching 7 bases. Material: CD4+ T cells from PBMCs. The CDR3 nucleotides read TGTGCCAGCAGCTTCTGGGAGGGCGAGCAGTACTTC. Translation gives CASSFWEGEQYF.